These 31 T cell receptor beta chains came from one sample sequenced in a study of spatial heterogeneity in lung cancer. In TCRdb, the 5' RACE reads were re-called with MiXCR into one record per CDR3 protein. The sample gives around 87,000 distinct CDR3 sequences, more than 10% of which show up once; 35% to 50% is in the top ten. This sample's time point: sample taken at primary tumor resection. The sequencing here drew on PBMCs, taken at surgery. The source of these receptors is a male donor with early-stage non-small cell lung cancer.

V and J are TRBV7-2 and TRBJ2-5; 10 nucleotides agree with TRBD2. CDR3 size: 15 residues. The germline V gene encodes CDR1 SGHTA and CDR2 FQGNSA. V gave up 5 bases and J gave up 9 bases; unmatched junction bases: 12. The DNA for the CDR3 is TGTGCCAGCAGCCCGGAAGCGGGAGGGATGCCGGCCCAGTACTTC. This sequence encodes CASSPEAGGMPAQYF.

V usage is TRBV11-2 and J usage is TRBJ1-6; possibly TRBD1 for D (6 bases). CDR3 length: 13 residues. V lost 5 bases and J 11 bases, leaving 13 bases between the germline ends. In germline, CDR1 is SGHAT, CDR2 FQNNGV. The CDR3 DNA reads as TGTGCCAGCAGCGCCTACAGGGTTACACCCCTCCACTTT. It is translated as CASSAYRVTPLHF.

This clonotype turned up a few times. The chain combines TRBV30 with TRBJ1-5, with D perhaps matching TRBD1 (5 bases). The germline V gene encodes CDR1 GTSNPN and CDR2 SVGIG (reference sequence). Trimming took 3 bases from V and 9 from J, leaving 12 bases between them. The CDR3 runs to 12 residues. The CDR3 loop reads CAWSPGPGPQHF. In DNA, the CDR3 is TGTGCCTGGAGCCCGGGGCCGGGGCCCCAGCATTTT.

This clonotype was recorded at least ten times. The V and J genes are TRBV11-2 and TRBJ1-1; D call uncertain. CDR3 length equals 12 residues. V was trimmed by 10 bases and J by 10 bases, leaving 19 bases between them. Germline assignment: CDR1 SGHAT and CDR2 FQNNGV. The CDR3 sequence: CATNSALGGAFF. In DNA form, the CDR3 reads TGTGCCACCAACTCAGCCCTAGGAGGAGCTTTCTTT.

The J gene is TRBJ2-7, the V gene TRBV12-3 or TRBV12-4; maybe TRBD1 (5 bases). The CDR3 extends over 13 amino acids. Trimming cost V 6 bases and J 7 bases, with 16 bases left between them. The CDR3 DNA sequence: TGTGCCAGCAGCTACCTCGGACAATCGGAGCAGTACTTC. Translated, it gives CASSYLGQSEQYF.

With regard to this clonotype: Its ends do not fully match the called genes, so a read error is possible. This chain joins TRBV28 and TRBJ2-7, with 11 bases lining up with TRBD2. CDR1 and CDR2 (germline): MDHEN, SYDVKM. There are 16 residues in the CDR3. The DNA for the CDR3 is TGTACCAGCAGTTTACACCTAGCGGGAGGCTCCTACGAGCAGTACTTC. Residues: CTSSLHLAGGSYEQYF.

The sample holds a few counts of this clonotype. The rearrangement joins TRBV12-3 or TRBV12-4 to TRBJ1-2; D is undetermined. With 3 bases removed from V and 4 bases from J, the gap between germline ends came to 9 bases. CDR3 length equals 13 residues. The chain's CDR3 is CASSFAAGYGYTF. CDR3 bases: TGTGCCAGCAGTTTTGCAGCGGGCTATGGCTACACCTTC.

This clonotype was recorded many times. The rearrangement joins TRBV29-1 to TRBJ2-2; unclear D gene. Trimming cost V 6 bases and J 7 bases, with 9 bases left between them. The CDR3 has 11 amino acids. Germline CDR1 SQVTM, CDR2 ANQGSEA. CDR3 sequence (DNA): TGCAGCGTCCGATCCGGCGGGGAGCTGTTTTTT. Protein: CSVRSGGELFF.

This clonotype has at least ten counts. The genes are TRBV20-1 and TRBJ1-1; D not certain. The CDR3 has 13 residues. Germline CDR1 reads DFQATT; CDR2 reads SNEGSKA (reference sequence). The ends were cut back, 7 bases at V and 5 bases at J, with 17 bases in the middle. CDR3 protein: CSVPDPGGTEAFF. CDR3 nucleotides: TGCAGTGTCCCAGACCCGGGCGGGACTGAAGCTTTCTTT.

V is TRBV21-1 and J is TRBJ2-7; the table's D gene call, TRBD1, was not cross checked with the DNA. TRBV21-1 is tagged as a pseudogene. The CDR3 has 17 residues. The CDR3 DNA sequence: TGTGCCAGCAGCAAAAGACCGGGACAGGTCCTCTCCTACGAGCAGTACTTC. Encoded protein: CASSKRPGQVLSYEQYF.

The V and J genes are TRBV11-2 and TRBJ2-2, with D tentatively TRBD2 (6 bases). V shed 5 bases and J shed 3 bases, with 13 bases lying between them. CDR1 and CDR2 from the germline V gene are SGHAT and FQNNGV. The CDR3 length is 15 residues. CDR3 in DNA: TGTGCCAGCAGCCCCTTCCGCGGGGACACCGGGGAGCTGTTTTTT. Translation gives CASSPFRGDTGELFF.

The chain carries TRBV12-3 or TRBV12-4 and TRBJ1-5, with TRBD1 identical over 8 bases. The trim removed 4 bases at V and 6 bases at J, leaving 5 bases unmatched. CDR3 size: 14 residues. Here the CDR3 reads CASSWTGRGQPQHF. The CDR3 DNA sequence: TGTGCCAGCAGTTGGACAGGGAGGGGTCAGCCCCAGCATTTT.

The V gene is TRBV5-1, the J gene TRBJ2-1; 8 nucleotides match TRBD1. V lost 4 bases to trimming and J lost 2 bases; unmatched junction nucleotides: 2. The germline gives CDR1 SGHRS, CDR2 YFSETQ. The CDR3 runs 14 residues. The CDR3 bases are TGCGCCAGCAGCCCGGACAGGGCCTACAATGAGCAGTTCTTC. Amino acid sequence: CASSPDRAYNEQFF.

The chain is built from TRBV5-1 and TRBJ2-7, with 8 bases aligning to TRBD2. Unmatched junction bases numbered 5, after V lost 3 bases and J lost 6 bases. Germline values: CDR1 SGHRS, CDR2 YFSETQ. The CDR3 contains 13 residues. The CDR3 loop reads CASSSAGRAEQYF. In DNA form, the CDR3 reads TGCGCCAGCAGCTCCGCCGGGAGGGCCGAGCAGTACTTC.

In its sample, this clonotype was seen many times. The rearrangement uses TRBV6-8 and TRBJ2-3; TRBD2 aligns across 7 bases. CDR1 and CDR2 from the germline V gene are MNHGY and SAAAGT. The CDR3 spans 16 residues. V dropped 0 bases and J dropped 0; count of bases not matched to a gene: 3. CDR3 protein: CASSYSERDSTDTQYF. The CDR3, as DNA: TGTGCCAGCAGTTACTCAGAGCGGGACAGCACAGATACGCAGTATTTT.

This clonotype appeared many times. The chain employs TRBV30 and TRBJ1-4; TRBD1 matches 8 bases. V lost 2 bases and J lost 14; bases outside the gene matches: 7. In germline, CDR1 is GTSNPN, CDR2 SVGIG (reference sequence). The length of the CDR3 is 12 residues. This chain's CDR3 is CAWSTTGDSLFF. DNA for the CDR3: TGTGCCTGGAGTACGACAGGGGATAGTCTGTTTTTT. Variable domain in full (rest from reference TRBV30 and TRBJ1-4): SQTIHQWPATLVQPVGSPLSLECTVEGTSNPNLYWYRQAAGRGLQLLFYSVGIGQISSEVPQNLSASRPQDRQFILSSKKLLLSDSGFYLCAWSTTGDSLFFGSGTQLSVL.

The V call is TRBV6-5, the J call TRBJ2-7, with D tentatively TRBD2 (5 bases). Between the trimmed V and J ends, which lost 2 bases and 0 bases, there was a span of 11 bases. Germline V gives CDR1 MNHEY, CDR2 SVGAGI. The CDR3 has 15 residues. CDR3 loop: CASSYRAGASYEQYF. For the CDR3, the DNA is TGTGCCAGCAGTTACCGGGCGGGCGCCTCCTACGAGCAGTACTTC.

This clonotype was counted between two and nine times. This chain links TRBV6-2 or TRBV6-3 with TRBJ2-1; the match to TRBD2 covers 8 bases. The CDR3 has 16 residues. V gave up 7 bases and J gave up 0 bases; unmatched junction bases: 8. Per the germline V gene, CDR1 is MNHEY and CDR2 is SVGEGT. The CDR3 reads CASTLLAVSSYNEQFF. CDR3 sequence (DNA): TGTGCCAGCACTTTACTAGCGGTTAGCTCCTACAATGAGCAGTTCTTC.

The J gene is TRBJ2-4, the V gene TRBV7-9, with D tentatively TRBD1 or TRBD2 (5 bases each). Germline V gene data show CDR1 as SEHNR and CDR2 as FQNEAQ (reference sequence). V gave up 4 bases and J gave up 5 bases, with 24 bases separating them. There are 18 residues in the CDR3. The CDR3 spells CASSSPRGQGADQNIQYF. The CDR3 DNA reads TGTGCCAGCAGCTCCCCCCGAGGGCAGGGAGCGGACCAAAACATTCAGTACTTC.

The rearrangement uses TRBV18 and TRBJ2-5; 9 nucleotides line up with TRBD2. The CDR3 covers 18 residues. V lost 0 bases to trimming and J lost 1 base; unmatched junction nucleotides: 9. Germline CDR1 KGHSH, CDR2 LQKENI. The CDR3 protein is CASSPPFPAGGLQETQYF. The CDR3 coding sequence is TGTGCCAGCTCACCACCGTTTCCGGCGGGAGGGCTCCAAGAGACCCAGTACTTC.

This clonotype was recorded many times. The chain joins TRBV7-3 to TRBJ2-3; D unresolved. The V gene's germline CDR1 is SGHTA and CDR2 FQGTGA. V lost 5 bases, J lost 0 bases, and 6 bases lay in between. The CDR3 loop spans 13 amino acids. CDR3 coding DNA: TGTGCCAGCAGCCCCGGCAGCACAGATACGCAGTATTTT. It codes for CASSPGSTDTQYF.

In its sample, this clonotype was seen a few times. V usage is TRBV27 and J usage is TRBJ1-3; D unclear. The V gene lost 3 bases and the J gene lost 4 bases, with 10 bases spanning the gap. CDR1 and CDR2 from the germline V gene are MNHEY and SMNVEV (reference sequence). This CDR3 is 14 amino acids long. The CDR3 region is CASSFQFGGNTIYF. The CDR3 DNA reads TGTGCCAGCAGTTTTCAGTTCGGGGGAAACACCATATATTTT.

This clonotype was observed at least ten times. The chain recombines TRBV6-6 with TRBJ1-1, with a tentative D call TRBD1 (5 bases). The ends were cut back, 7 bases at V and 4 bases at J, with 19 bases in the middle. Germline CDR1 reads MNHNY; CDR2 reads SVGAGI (reference sequence). The length of the CDR3 is 15 residues. CDR3: CASTPPGERGTEAFF. CDR3 nucleotides: TGTGCCAGCACCCCCCCGGGGGAACGCGGCACTGAAGCTTTCTTT.

This clonotype has a count of ten or more. This rearrangement joins TRBV28 to TRBJ2-5, with a tentative D call TRBD1 (5 bases). Germline CDR1 reads MDHEN; CDR2 reads SYDVKM. The ends were cut back, 2 bases at V and 2 bases at J, with 9 bases in the middle. The CDR3 consists of 14 residues. The CDR3, as DNA: TGTGCCAGCAGTTTAAGTGACAGTCAAGAGACCCAGTACTTC. It specifies CASSLSDSQETQYF.

This clonotype was recorded at least ten times. The CDR3 protein is CASSQAGGGAGELFF. For the CDR3, the DNA is TGCGCCAGCAGCCAAGCGGGAGGGGGTGCCGGGGAGCTGTTTTTT. V and J are TRBV4-3 and TRBJ2-2; 8 bases are a match to TRBD2. The ends lost 1 base at V and 6 bases at J; junction bases unmatched: 4. Germline-derived CDR1 and CDR2 are LGHNA and YSLEER. The CDR3 length is 15 residues.

As DNA, the CDR3 is TGCGCCAGCAGCCTGATGGGTCAGCACCCCTCCTACGAGCAGTACTTC. Protein product: CASSLMGQHPSYEQYF. The chain recombines TRBV5-1 with TRBJ2-7; no firm D call. Per germline, CDR1 SGHRS and CDR2 YFSETQ. Between the trimmed V and J ends, which lost 4 bases and 0 bases, there was a span of 17 bases. This CDR3 comprises 16 residues. Drawing the rest from reference TRBV5-1 and TRBJ2-7, the complete variable domain is KAGVTQTPRYLIKTRGQQVTLSCSPISGHRSVSWYQQTPGQGLQFLFEYFSETQRNKGNFPGRFSGRQFSNSRSEMNVSTLELGDSALYLCASSLMGQHPSYEQYFGPGTRLTVT.

This clonotype was counted at least ten times. The chain has TRBV24-1 and TRBJ2-3; 8 bases line up with TRBD2. The CDR3 has 13 amino acids. Germline V CDR1 and CDR2: KGHDR, SFDVKD. Trimming at V came to 7 bases and at J to 2 bases, leaving 1 base not matched to a gene. The CDR3 sequence: CATRAGATDTQYF. The CDR3 DNA is TGTGCCACCAGAGCGGGGGCCACAGATACGCAGTATTTT.

A few counts support this clonotype. This rearrangement joins TRBV12-3 or TRBV12-4 to TRBJ1-5, with TRBD1 as a possible D gene (5 bases). V lost 4 bases and J lost 5, with 21 bases in between. There are 17 residues in the CDR3. The CDR3 region is CASSSQGRGRIHQPQHF. Here the CDR3 DNA reads TGTGCCAGCAGTTCGCAGGGTCGAGGTAGGATTCATCAGCCCCAGCATTTT.

This chain connects TRBV3-1 to TRBJ2-7, with D tentatively TRBD1 (6 bases). CDR3 length: 15 amino acids. The germline V and J ends were trimmed by 4 bases and 2 bases, with 15 bases remaining between them. Germline V gives CDR1 LGHDT, CDR2 YNNKEL (reference sequence). The CDR3 region is CASSRDSTGTYEQYF. The CDR3 bases are TGTGCCAGCAGCCGAGATTCGACAGGTACCTACGAGCAGTACTTC.

The chain links TRBV7-9 to TRBJ1-3; D call uncertain. The V end was cut by 4 bases, the J end by 0 bases, with 13 bases between. Germline assignment: CDR1 SEHNR and CDR2 FQNEAQ (reference sequence). This CDR3 region has 16 residues. As DNA, the CDR3 is TGTGCCAGCAGCTCCCCACAGCTTTTCTCTGGAAACACCATATATTTT. The encoded protein is CASSSPQLFSGNTIYF. Using reference TRBV7-9 and TRBJ1-3 for the parts outside the CDR3, the full variable domain is DTGVSQNPRHKITKRGQNVTFRCDPISEHNRLYWYRQTLGQGPEFLTYFQNEAQLEKSRLLSDRFSAERPKGSFSTLEIQRTEQGDSAMYLCASSSPQLFSGNTIYFGEGSWLTVV.

The J gene is TRBJ2-3, the V gene TRBV9; D unclear. The CDR3 spans 14 residues. Trimming stripped 0 bases from V and 6 bases from J, with 11 bases between. The germline V gene encodes CDR1 SGDLS and CDR2 YYNGEE. CDR3 coding DNA: TGTGCCAGCAGCGTAGGGTTGTCGGGTGATACGCAGTATTTT. Translating it yields CASSVGLSGDTQYF.